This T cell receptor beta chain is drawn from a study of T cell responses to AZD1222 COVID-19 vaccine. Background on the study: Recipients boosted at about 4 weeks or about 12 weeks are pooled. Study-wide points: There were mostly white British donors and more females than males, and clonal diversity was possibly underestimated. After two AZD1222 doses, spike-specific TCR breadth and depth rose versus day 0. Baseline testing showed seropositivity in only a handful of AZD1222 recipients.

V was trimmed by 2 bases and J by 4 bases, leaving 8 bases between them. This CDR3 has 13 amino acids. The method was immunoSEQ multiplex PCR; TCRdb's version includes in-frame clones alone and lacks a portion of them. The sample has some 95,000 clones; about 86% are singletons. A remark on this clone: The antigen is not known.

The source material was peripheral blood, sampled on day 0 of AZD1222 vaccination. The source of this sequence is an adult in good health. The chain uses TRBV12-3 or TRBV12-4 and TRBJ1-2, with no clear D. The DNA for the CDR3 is TGTGCCAGCAGTTTAAGAGGGTCCTATGGCTACACCTTC. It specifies CASSLRGSYGYTF.